This T cell receptor beta chain was retrieved from a study of cytomegalovirus exposure and HLA in healthy donors. Study findings and constraints: In a later analysis, a genetic analysis reported fewer productive-TCR N-insertions in an Asian-associated ancestry cluster than the cohort average. A few of the chains that were CMV-associated were confirmed in vitro to be specific for CMV antigens. Later analysis revealed greater clonal expansion in HLA-associated TCR beta chains than in equally common others.

This CDR3 has 13 amino acids. V was cut by 6 bases and J by 5 bases, with 10 bases left in between. CDR1 is MDHEN and CDR2 is SYDVKM in the germline V gene. A word on this clone: The target antigen is unknown.

PCR employed 60 Vbeta and 13 Jbeta primers. Sequencing was performed with immunoSEQ multiplex PCR; in TCRdb, only in-frame clones are kept and a portion is missing. The table lists over 200,000 clones, about 85% of them singletons. The chain carries TRBV28 and TRBJ2-2, with D hard to call. The clonotype originates from a human donor in good health. The sequenced sample consisted of PBMCs. The CDR3 reads CASSRRVTGELFF. CDR3 sequence (DNA): TGTGCCAGCAGCCGTAGAGTTACCGGGGAGCTGTTTTTT.